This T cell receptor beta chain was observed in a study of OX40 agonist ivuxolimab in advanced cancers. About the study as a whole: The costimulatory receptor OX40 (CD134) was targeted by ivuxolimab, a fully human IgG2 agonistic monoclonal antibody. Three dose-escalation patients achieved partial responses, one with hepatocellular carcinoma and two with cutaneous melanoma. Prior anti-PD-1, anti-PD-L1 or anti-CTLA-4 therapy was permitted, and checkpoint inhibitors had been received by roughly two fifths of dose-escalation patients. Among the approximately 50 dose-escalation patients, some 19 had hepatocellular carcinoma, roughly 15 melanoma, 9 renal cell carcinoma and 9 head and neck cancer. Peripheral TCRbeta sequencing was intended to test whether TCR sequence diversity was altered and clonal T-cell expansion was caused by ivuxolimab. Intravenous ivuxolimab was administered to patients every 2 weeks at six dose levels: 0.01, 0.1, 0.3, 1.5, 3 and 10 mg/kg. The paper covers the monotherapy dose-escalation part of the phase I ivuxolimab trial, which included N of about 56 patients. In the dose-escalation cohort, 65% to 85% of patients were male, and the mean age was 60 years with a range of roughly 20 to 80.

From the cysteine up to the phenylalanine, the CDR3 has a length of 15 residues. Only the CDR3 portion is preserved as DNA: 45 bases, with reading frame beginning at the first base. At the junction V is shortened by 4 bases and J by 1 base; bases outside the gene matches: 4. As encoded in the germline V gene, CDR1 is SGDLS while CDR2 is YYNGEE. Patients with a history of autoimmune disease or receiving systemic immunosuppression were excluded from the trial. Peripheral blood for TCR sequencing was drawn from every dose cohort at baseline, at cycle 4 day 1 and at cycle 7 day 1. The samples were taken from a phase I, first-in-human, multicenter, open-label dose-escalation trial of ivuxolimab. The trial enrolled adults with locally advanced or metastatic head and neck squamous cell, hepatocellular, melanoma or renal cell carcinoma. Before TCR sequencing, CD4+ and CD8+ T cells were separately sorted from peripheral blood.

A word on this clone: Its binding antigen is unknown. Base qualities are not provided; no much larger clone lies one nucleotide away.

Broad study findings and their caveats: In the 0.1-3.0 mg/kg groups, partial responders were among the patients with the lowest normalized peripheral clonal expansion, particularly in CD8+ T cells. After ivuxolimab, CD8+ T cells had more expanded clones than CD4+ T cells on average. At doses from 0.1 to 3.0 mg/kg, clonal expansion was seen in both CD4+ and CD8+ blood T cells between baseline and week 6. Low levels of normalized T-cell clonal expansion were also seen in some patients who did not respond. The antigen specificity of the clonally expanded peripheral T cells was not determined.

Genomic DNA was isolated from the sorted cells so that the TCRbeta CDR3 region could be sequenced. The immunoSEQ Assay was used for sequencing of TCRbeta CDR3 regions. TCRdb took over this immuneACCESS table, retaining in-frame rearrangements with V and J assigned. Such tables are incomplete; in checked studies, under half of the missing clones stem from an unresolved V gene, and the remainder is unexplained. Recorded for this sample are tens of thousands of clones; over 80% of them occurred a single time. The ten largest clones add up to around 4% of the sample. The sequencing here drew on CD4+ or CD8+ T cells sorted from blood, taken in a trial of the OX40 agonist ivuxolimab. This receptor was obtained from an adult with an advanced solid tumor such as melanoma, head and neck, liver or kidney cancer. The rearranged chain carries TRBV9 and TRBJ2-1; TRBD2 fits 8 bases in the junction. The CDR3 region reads CASSLAGSSYNEQFF. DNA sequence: TGTGCCAGCAGCTTAGCGGGATCGTCCTACAATGAGCAGTTCTTC.